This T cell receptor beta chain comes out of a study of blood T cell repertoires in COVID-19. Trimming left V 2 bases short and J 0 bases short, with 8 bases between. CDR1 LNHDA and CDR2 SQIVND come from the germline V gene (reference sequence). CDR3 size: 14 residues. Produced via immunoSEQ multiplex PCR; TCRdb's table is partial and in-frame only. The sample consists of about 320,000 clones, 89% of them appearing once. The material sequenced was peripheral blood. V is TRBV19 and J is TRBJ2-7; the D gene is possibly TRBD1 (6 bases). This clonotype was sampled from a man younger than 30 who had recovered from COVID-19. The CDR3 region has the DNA TGTGCCAGTAGTATAAGGGACAACTCCTACGAGCAGTACTTC. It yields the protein CASSIRDNSYEQYF. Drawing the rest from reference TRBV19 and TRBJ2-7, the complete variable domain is DGGITQSPKYLFRKEGQNVTLSCEQNLNHDAMYWYRQDPGQGLRLIYYSQIVNDFQKGDIAEGYSVSREKKESFPLTVTSAQKNPTAFYLCASSIRDNSYEQYFGPGTRLTVT.